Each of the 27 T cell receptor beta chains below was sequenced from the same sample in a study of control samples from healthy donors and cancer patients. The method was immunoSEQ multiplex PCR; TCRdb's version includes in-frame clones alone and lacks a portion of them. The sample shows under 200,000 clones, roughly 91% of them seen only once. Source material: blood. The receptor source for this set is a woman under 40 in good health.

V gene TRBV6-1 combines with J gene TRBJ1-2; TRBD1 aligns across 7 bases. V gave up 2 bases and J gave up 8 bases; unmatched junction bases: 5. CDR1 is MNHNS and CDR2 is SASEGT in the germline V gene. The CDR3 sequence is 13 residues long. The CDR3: CASSEWSGGGYTF. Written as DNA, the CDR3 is TGTGCCAGCAGTGAATGGTCAGGGGGGGGCTACACCTTC.

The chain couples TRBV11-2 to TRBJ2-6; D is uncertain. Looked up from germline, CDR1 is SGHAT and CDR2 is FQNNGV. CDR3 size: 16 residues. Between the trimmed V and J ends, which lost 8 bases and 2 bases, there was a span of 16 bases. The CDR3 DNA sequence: TGTGCCAGCGGGCTCAACCCCTCTCCTGGGGCCAACGTCCTGACTTTC. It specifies CASGLNPSPGANVLTF. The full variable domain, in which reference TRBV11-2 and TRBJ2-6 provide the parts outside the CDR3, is EAGVAQSPRYKIIEKRQSVAFWCNPISGHATLYWYQQILGQGPKLLIQFQNNGVVDDSQLPKDRFSAERLKGVDSTLKIQPAKLEDSAVYLCASGLNPSPGANVLTFGAGSRLTVL.

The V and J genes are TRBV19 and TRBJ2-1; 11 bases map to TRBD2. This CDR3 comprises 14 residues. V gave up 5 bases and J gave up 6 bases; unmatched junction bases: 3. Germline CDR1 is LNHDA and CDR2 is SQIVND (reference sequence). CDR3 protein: CASSDSGRANEQFF. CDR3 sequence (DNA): TGTGCCAGTAGTGATAGCGGGAGGGCCAATGAGCAGTTCTTC.

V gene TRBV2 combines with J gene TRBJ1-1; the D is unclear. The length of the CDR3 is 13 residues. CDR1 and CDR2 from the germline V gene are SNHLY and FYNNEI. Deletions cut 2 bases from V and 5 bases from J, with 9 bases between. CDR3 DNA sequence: TGTGCCAGCAGTGAACAAGGGCGGACTGAAGCTTTCTTT. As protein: CASSEQGRTEAFF.

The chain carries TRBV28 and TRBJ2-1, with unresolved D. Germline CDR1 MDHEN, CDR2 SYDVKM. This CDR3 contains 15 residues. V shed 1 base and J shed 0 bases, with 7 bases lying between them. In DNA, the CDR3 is TGTGCCAGCAGTTTATTGGCTTTCTCCTACAATGAGCAGTTCTTC. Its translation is CASSLLAFSYNEQFF.

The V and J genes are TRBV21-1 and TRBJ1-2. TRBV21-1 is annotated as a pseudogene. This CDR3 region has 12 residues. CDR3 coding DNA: TGTGCCAGCACCACCGAAAACTATGGCTACACCTTC. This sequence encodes CASTTENYGYTF.

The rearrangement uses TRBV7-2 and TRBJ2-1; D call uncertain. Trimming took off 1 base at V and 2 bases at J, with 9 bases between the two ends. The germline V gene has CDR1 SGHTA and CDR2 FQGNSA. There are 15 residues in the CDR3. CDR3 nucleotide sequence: TGTGCCAGCAGCTTAGGTGCCAGGACCTACAATGAGCAGTTCTTC. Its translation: CASSLGARTYNEQFF. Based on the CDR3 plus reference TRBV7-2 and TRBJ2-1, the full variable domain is GAGVSQSPSNKVTEKGKDVELRCDPISGHTALYWYRQSLGQGLEFLIYFQGNSAPDKSGLPSDRFSAERTGGSVSTLTIQRTQQEDSAVYLCASSLGARTYNEQFFGPGTRLTVL.

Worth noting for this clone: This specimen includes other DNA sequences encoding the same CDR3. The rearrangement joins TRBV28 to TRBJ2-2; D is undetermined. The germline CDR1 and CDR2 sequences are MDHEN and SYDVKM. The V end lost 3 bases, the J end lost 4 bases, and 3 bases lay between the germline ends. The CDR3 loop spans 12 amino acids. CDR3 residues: CASSLRTGELFF. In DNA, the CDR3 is TGTGCCAGCAGTTTGCGCACCGGGGAGCTGTTTTTT.

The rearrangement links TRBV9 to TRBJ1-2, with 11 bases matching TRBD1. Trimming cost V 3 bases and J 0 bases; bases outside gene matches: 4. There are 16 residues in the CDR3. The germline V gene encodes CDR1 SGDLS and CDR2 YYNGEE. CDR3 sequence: CASSEEGQGANYGYTF. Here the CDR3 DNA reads TGTGCCAGCAGCGAAGAGGGACAGGGGGCTAACTATGGCTACACCTTC.

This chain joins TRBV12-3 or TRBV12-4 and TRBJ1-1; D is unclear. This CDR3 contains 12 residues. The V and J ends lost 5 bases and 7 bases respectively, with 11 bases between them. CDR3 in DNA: TGTGCCAGCAGTAAACAGTGGGGTGAAGCTTTCTTT. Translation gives CASSKQWGEAFF.

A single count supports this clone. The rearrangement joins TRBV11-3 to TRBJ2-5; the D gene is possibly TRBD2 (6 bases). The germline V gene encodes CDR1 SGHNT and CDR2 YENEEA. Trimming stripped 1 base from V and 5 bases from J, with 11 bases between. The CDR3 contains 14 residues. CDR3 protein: CASSLGDSHETQYF. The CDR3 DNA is TGTGCCAGCAGCTTAGGGGACTCCCACGAGACCCAGTACTTC.

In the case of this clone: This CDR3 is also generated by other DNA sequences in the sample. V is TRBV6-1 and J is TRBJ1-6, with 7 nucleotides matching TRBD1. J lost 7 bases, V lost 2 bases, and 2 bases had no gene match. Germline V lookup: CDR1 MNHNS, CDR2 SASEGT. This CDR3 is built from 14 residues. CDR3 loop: CASSEQGENSPLHF. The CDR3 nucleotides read TGTGCCAGCAGTGAACAGGGGGAAAATTCACCCCTCCACTTT.

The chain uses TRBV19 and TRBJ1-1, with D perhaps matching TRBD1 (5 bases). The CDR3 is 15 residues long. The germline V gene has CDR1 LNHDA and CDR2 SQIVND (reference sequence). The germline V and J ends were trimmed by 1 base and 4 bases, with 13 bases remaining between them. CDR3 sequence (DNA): TGTGCCAGTAGTATAGCGGGCAGGGCGGCCACTGAAGCTTTCTTT. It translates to CASSIAGRAATEAFF.

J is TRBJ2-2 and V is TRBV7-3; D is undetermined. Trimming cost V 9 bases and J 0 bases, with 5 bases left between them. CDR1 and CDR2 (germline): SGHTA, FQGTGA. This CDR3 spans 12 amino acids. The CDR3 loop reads CASTANTGELFF. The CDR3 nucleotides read TGTGCCAGTACAGCGAACACCGGGGAGCTGTTTTTT.

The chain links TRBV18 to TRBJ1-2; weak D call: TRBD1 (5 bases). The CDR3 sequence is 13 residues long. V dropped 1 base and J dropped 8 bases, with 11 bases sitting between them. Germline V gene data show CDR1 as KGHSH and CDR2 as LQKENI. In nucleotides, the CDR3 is TGTGCCAGCTCACCACGAGGGGCGGAGGGCTACACCTTC. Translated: CASSPRGAEGYTF.

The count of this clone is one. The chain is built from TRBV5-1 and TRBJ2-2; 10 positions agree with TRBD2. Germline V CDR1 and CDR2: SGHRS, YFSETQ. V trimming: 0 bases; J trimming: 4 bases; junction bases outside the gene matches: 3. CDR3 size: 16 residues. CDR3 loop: CASSLASGGTTGELFF. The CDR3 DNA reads TGCGCCAGCAGCTTGGCTAGCGGGGGAACCACCGGGGAGCTGTTTTTT.

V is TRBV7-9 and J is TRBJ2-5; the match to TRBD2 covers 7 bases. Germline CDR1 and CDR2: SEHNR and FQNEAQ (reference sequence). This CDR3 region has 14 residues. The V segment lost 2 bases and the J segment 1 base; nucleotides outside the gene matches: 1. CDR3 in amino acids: CASSLSSGQETQYF. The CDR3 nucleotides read TGTGCCAGCAGCTTATCTAGCGGCCAAGAGACCCAGTACTTC.

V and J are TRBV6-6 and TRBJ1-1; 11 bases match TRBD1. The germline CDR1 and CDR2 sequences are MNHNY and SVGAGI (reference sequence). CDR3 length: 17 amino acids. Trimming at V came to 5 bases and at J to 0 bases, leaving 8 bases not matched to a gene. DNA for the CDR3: TGTGCCAGCAGTCGGACAGGGGGCTGGCCCATGAACACTGAAGCTTTCTTT. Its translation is CASSRTGGWPMNTEAFF.

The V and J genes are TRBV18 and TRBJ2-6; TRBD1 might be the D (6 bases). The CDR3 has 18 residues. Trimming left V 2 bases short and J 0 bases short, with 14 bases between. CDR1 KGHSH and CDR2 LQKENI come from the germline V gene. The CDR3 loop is CASSPLWTVVSGANVLTF. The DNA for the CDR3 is TGTGCCAGCTCACCATTGTGGACAGTAGTCTCTGGGGCCAACGTCCTGACTTTC. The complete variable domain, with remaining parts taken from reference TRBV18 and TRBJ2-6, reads NAGVMQNPRHLVRRRGQEARLRCSPMKGHSHVYWYRQLPEEGLKFMVYLQKENIIDESGMPKERFSAEFPKEGPSILRIQQVVRGDSAAYFCASSPLWTVVSGANVLTFGAGSRLTVL.

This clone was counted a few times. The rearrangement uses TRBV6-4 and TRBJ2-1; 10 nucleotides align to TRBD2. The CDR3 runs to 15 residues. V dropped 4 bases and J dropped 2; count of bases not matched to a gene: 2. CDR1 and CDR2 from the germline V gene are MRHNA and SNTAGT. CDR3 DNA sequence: TGTGCCAGCAGTGCTCTAGCGGGGGCCTACAATGAGCAGTTCTTC. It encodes CASSALAGAYNEQFF.

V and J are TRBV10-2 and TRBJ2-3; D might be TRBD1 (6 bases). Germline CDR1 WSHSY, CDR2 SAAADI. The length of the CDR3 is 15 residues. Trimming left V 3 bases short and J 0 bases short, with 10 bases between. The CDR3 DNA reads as TGCGCCAGCAGTGACAGGGGCCTAAGCACAGATACGCAGTATTTT. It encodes CASSDRGLSTDTQYF.

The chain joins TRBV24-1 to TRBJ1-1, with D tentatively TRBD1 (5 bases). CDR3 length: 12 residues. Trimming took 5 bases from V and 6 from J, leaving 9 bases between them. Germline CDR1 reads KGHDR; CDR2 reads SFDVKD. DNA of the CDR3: TGTGCCACCAGTGGCCGGGACTCTGAAGCTTTCTTT. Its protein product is CATSGRDSEAFF.

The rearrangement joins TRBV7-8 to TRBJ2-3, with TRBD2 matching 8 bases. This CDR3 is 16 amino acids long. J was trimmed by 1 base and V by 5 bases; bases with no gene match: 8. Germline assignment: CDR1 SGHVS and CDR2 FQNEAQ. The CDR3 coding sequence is TGTGCCAGCAGCCACCGAGCGGGAGTTGGCACAGATACGCAGTATTTT. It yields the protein CASSHRAGVGTDTQYF.

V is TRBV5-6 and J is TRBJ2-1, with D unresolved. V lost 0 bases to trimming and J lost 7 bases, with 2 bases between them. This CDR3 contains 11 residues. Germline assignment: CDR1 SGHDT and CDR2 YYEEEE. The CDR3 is CASSLENEQFF. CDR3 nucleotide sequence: TGTGCCAGCAGCTTGGAGAATGAGCAGTTCTTC.

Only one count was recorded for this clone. CDR3 nucleotides: TGTGCCAGCAGCTTAGTGAGCGGGGGGGGCCAAGAGACCCAGTACTTC. Amino acid sequence: CASSLVSGGGQETQYF. The rearrangement links TRBV11-2 to TRBJ2-5, with 10 bases fitting TRBD2. CDR1 is SGHAT, CDR2 FQNNGV, per germline. The CDR3 loop spans 16 amino acids. V shed 1 base, J shed 1 base, and the junction held 3 bases outside the gene matches. The whole variable domain, filled in from reference TRBV11-2 and TRBJ2-5, reads EAGVAQSPRYKIIEKRQSVAFWCNPISGHATLYWYQQILGQGPKLLIQFQNNGVVDDSQLPKDRFSAERLKGVDSTLKIQPAKLEDSAVYLCASSLVSGGGQETQYFGPGTRLLVL.

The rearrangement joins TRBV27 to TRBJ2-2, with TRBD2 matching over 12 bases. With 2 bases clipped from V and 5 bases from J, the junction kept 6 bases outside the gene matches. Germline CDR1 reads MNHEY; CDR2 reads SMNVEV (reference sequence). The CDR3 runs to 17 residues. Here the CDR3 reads CASSLPGLAGQTGELFF. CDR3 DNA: TGTGCCAGCAGTTTACCCGGACTAGCGGGACAAACCGGGGAGCTGTTTTTT.

CDR3: CASNRGINQPQHF. The CDR3 nucleotides read TGTGCCAGCAACAGGGGAATAAATCAGCCCCAGCATTTT. The J gene is TRBJ1-5, the V gene TRBV5-8; TRBD1 agrees at 7 bases. The germline V gene has CDR1 SGHTS and CDR2 YDEGEE. The V and J ends lost 6 bases and 4 bases, in that order; junction bases with no gene match: 4. The CDR3 has 13 amino acids.